These T cell receptor beta chains were read from a single sample in a study of T cell changes during pregnancy in multiple sclerosis. Method: immunoSEQ multiplex PCR; TCRdb's copy keeps in-frame clones and lacks some. The table includes about 30,000 clones, more than 85% detected once. Sequenced material: CD4+ T cells from peripheral blood mononuclear cells, taken in the first trimester of pregnancy. The origin of the receptors is a female donor in good health, enrolled as a control in a pregnancy study. Both conserved end residues are part of each CDR3. A D gene is named only where the DNA matches it firmly. The size entry is marked missing in some rows and otherwise reads once, few, many or a size class.

-,-,TRBV4-2,TRBJ1-1,CASSQDIPGRGTEAFF,TGTGCCAGCAGCCAAGATATTCCCGGGCGGGGCACTGAAGCTTTCTTT
-,-,TRBV11-3,TRBJ2-1,CASSLGPGNEQFF,TGTGCCAGCAGCTTAGGACCGGGGAATGAGCAGTTCTTC
-,-,TRBV20-1,TRBJ2-1,CSARVQQGGVF,TGCAGTGCTAGAGTCCAACAGGGGGGGGTCTTC
-,-,TRBV28,TRBJ1-2,CASSNRVGYTF,TGTGCCAGCAGTAACAGGGTTGGCTACACCTTC
TRBD2,-,TRBV7-9,TRBJ2-7,CASSPSGGSYEQYF,TGTGCCAGCAGCCCTAGCGGGGGGTCCTACGAGCAGTACTTC
TRBD1,-,TRBV6-1,TRBJ2-1,CASSEYADREQFF,TGTGCCAGCAGTGAATATGCGGACAGGGAGCAGTTCTTC
-,-,TRBV5-1,TRBJ2-4,CASSFADDNIQYF,TGCGCCAGCAGCTTTGCGGATGACAACATTCAGTACTTC
TRBD1,-,TRBV6-1,TRBJ1-5,CASSEVDRARPQHF,TGTGCCAGCAGTGAAGTAGACAGGGCACGGCCCCAGCATTTT
-,-,TRBV28,TRBJ1-5,CASSWVQVMDLNQPQHF,TGTGCCAGCAGTTGGGTACAAGTAATGGACTTGAATCAGCCCCAGCATTTT
-,-,TRBV7-2,TRBJ1-5,CASSLRVNQPQHF,TGTGCCAGCAGCTTACGGGTGAATCAGCCCCAGCATTTT
-,-,TRBV21-1,TRBJ1-4,CASSKIKVRRKVATNEKLFF,TGTGCCAGCAGCAAAATTAAAGTCCGGAGGAAGGTTGCAACTAATGAAAAACTGTTTTTT
TRBD1,-,TRBV4-2,TRBJ1-4,CASSREGQANEKLFF,TGTGCCAGCAGCCGAGAGGGACAGGCTAATGAAAAACTGTTTTTT
TRBD2,-,TRBV6-4,TRBJ2-3,CASSDNGGGADTQYF,TGTGCCAGCAGTGACAACGGCGGGGGGGCAGATACGCAGTATTTT
TRBD2,few,TRBV5-1,TRBJ2-5,CASSLEASGMGETQYF,TGCGCCAGCAGCTTGGAGGCTAGCGGGATGGGGGAGACCCAGTACTTC
TRBD1,-,TRBV9,TRBJ1-2,CASVGQGRGGYTF,TGTGCCAGCGTGGGACAGGGAAGGGGTGGCTACACCTTC
-,-,TRBV19,TRBJ2-3,CASSIVSLDTQYF,TGTGCCAGTAGTATAGTGTCCTTGGATACGCAGTATTTT
-,-,TRBV13,TRBJ2-5,CASSLGRALETQYF,TGTGCCAGCAGCTTAGGGAGGGCCTTAGAGACCCAGTACTTC
TRBD1,-,TRBV5-8,TRBJ1-1,CASSALQGWKAFF,TGTGCCAGCAGCGCCTTACAGGGGTGGAAAGCTTTCTTT
TRBD1,-,TRBV5-5,TRBJ1-2,CASRRTGAITYGYTF,TGTGCCAGCAGGAGGACAGGGGCCATAACCTATGGCTACACCTTC
TRBD1,-,TRBV19,TRBJ1-4,CASIDRVPSTNEKLFF,TGTGCCAGTATTGACAGGGTGCCGTCGACTAATGAAAAACTGTTTTTT
TRBD1,-,TRBV9,TRBJ2-7,CASSLRQGSYEQYF,TGTGCCAGCAGCCTACGACAGGGTTCCTACGAGCAGTACTTC
-,-,TRBV5-1,TRBJ1-5,CASSLGVNGNQPQHF,TGCGCCAGCAGCCTTGGAGTTAACGGCAATCAGCCCCAGCATTTT
TRBD2,-,TRBV7-6,TRBJ2-7,CASSLAAAGGLSGYEQYF,TGTGCCAGCAGCTTAGCGGCGGCGGGAGGGCTTTCGGGCTACGAGCAGTACTTC
-,-,TRBV28,TRBJ2-5,CASSRQIRTGIVETQYF,TGTGCCAGCAGTCGACAGATCAGGACCGGTATAGTGGAGACCCAGTACTTC
-,few,TRBV5-1,TRBJ2-5,CASSPTEARRRYF,TGCGCCAGCAGCCCTACCGAGGCCCGACGACGGTACTTC
TRBD2,-,TRBV27,TRBJ2-1,CASSLSGGDNEQFF,TGTGCCAGCAGCCTGAGCGGGGGGGACAATGAGCAGTTCTTC
TRBD1,-,TRBV7-9,TRBJ1-1,CASSSSDRGVGTEAFF,TGTGCCAGCAGCTCCTCGGACAGGGGGGTGGGCACTGAAGCTTTCTTT
TRBD1,-,TRBV9,TRBJ2-6,CASSDGQGGAGANVLTF,TGTGCCAGCAGCGATGGACAGGGGGGGGCTGGGGCCAACGTCCTGACTTTC
-,-,TRBV6-1,TRBJ1-1,CASCGGSTEAFF,TGTGCCAGCTGCGGGGGCAGCACTGAAGCTTTCTTT
-,-,TRBV28,TRBJ1-2,CASSTGTLGMGYGYTF,TGTGCCAGCAGCACGGGGACTCTGGGCATGGGCTATGGCTACACCTTC
TRBD2,-,TRBV7-9,TRBJ2-1,CASSSDLRTSGIYNEQFF,TGTGCCAGCAGCTCCGATCTAAGAACTAGCGGGATCTACAATGAGCAGTTCTTC
-,-,TRBV4-1,TRBJ2-1,CASSQDVGGKFF,TGCGCCAGCAGCCAAGATGTTGGGGGGAAGTTCTTC
TRBD2,once,TRBV6-5,TRBJ2-6,CASSYNGGAGANVLTF,TGTGCCAGCAGTTACAACGGGGGGGCCGGGGCCAACGTCCTGACTTTC
-,-,TRBV2,TRBJ1-5,CASSEGGGYSNQPQHF,TGTGCCAGCAGTGAAGGGGGGGGGTATAGCAATCAGCCCCAGCATTTT
-,-,TRBV7-9,TRBJ1-2,CASSWGADGYTF,TGTGCCAGCAGCTGGGGCGCAGATGGCTACACCTTC
-,-,TRBV19,TRBJ2-2,CASRWGSRTGELFF,TGTGCCAGTAGATGGGGCAGTCGAACCGGGGAGCTGTTTTTT
-,-,TRBV18,TRBJ1-3,CASSPSPTGGNTIYF,TGTGCCAGCTCACCATCCCCCACGGGGGGAAACACCATATATTTT
TRBD1,-,TRBV28,TRBJ1-5,CASTTGGGQPQHF,TGTGCCAGCACGACAGGGGGTGGACAGCCCCAGCATTTT
TRBD1,few,TRBV5-4,TRBJ1-1,CASSIATGMNTEAFF,TGTGCCAGCAGCATTGCGACAGGGATGAACACTGAAGCTTTCTTT
TRBD1,-,TRBV28,TRBJ2-3,CASCKGASTDTQYF,TGTGCCAGCTGCAAGGGGGCGAGCACAGATACGCAGTATTTT
-,-,TRBV10-3,TRBJ1-2,CAIRVEGPYTF,TGTGCCATCAGGGTGGAGGGGCCCTACACCTTC